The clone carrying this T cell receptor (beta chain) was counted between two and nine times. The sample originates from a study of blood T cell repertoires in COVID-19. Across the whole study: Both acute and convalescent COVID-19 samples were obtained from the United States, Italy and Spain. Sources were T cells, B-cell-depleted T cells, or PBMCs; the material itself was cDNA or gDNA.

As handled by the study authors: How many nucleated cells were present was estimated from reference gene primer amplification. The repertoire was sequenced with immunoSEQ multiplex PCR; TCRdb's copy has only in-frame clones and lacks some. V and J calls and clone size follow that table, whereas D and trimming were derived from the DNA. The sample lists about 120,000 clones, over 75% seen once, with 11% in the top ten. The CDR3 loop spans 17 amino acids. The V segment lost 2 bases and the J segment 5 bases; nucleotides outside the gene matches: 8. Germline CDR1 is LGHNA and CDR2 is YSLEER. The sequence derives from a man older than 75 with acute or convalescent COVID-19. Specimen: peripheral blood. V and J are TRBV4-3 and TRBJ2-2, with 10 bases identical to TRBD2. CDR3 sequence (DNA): TGCGCCAGCAGCCAAAAGTTAGCGGGAGGTGGGACCGGGGAGCTGTTTTTT. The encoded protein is CASSQKLAGGGTGELFF.